These T cell receptor beta chains were read from a single sample in a study of shared clonotypes between healthy human individuals. Libraries were prepared by immunoSEQ multiplex PCR; TCRdb keeps only in-frame clonotypes and omits some of them. The sample records approximately 700,000 clones, more than 70% being singletons. The sample comprised memory CD4+ T cells sorted from blood. The receptors were gathered from a woman aged 25 to 39 in good health. The CDR3 runs from the conserved cysteine through the conserved F or W. The D gene is left open where the match is weak. Clone sizes are given selectively: once, few, many, or a class where the clone is expanded.

V gene,J gene,CDR3 length,clone size,D gene,CDR3 protein,CDR3 DNA
TRBV10-3,TRBJ2-1,16,.,.,CAISERVASHYNEQFF,TGTGCCATCAGTGAAAGGGTCGCGAGCCACTACAATGAGCAGTTCTTC
TRBV6-5,TRBJ1-3,13,.,.,CASSPNQGNTIYF,TGTGCCAGCAGCCCCAACCAGGGGAACACCATATATTTT
TRBV11-2,TRBJ2-1,15,.,TRBD2,CASSFGTSVYNEQFF,TGTGCCAGCAGCTTCGGGACTAGCGTTTACAATGAGCAGTTCTTC
TRBV18,TRBJ2-2,13,many,.,CASSPRTSGELFF,TGTGCCAGCTCACCACGTACTAGCGGGGAGCTGTTTTTT
TRBV19,TRBJ2-7,13,.,TRBD1,CASSIGQGYEQYF,TGTGCCAGTAGTATCGGACAGGGATACGAGCAGTACTTC
TRBV28,TRBJ2-7,16,.,TRBD1,CASSSPTTGQVYEQYF,TGTGCCAGCAGTTCGCCGACCACGGGACAGGTCTACGAGCAGTACTTC
TRBV25-1,TRBJ2-1,18,few,.,CASSETPPPGPPFNEQFF,TGTGCCAGCAGTGAAACTCCTCCCCCGGGACCACCTTTCAATGAGCAGTTCTTC
TRBV15,TRBJ2-7,14,.,.,CATSRDETVREQYF,TGTGCCACCAGCAGAGATGAGACCGTGCGGGAGCAGTACTTC
TRBV7-9,TRBJ1-4,15,.,TRBD1,CASSFTGGTNEKLFF,TGTGCCAGCAGCTTTACAGGGGGCACTAATGAAAAACTGTTTTTT
TRBV7-9,TRBJ1-3,13,.,.,CASSEIHGNTIYF,TGTGCCAGCAGCGAAATACACGGAAACACCATATATTTT